This TCR beta chain was captured in a study of spatial heterogeneity in lung cancer. Study information: The donors comprised about 69 untreated early-stage non-small cell lung cancer patients. Taken at a median of about 2 years after resection, follow-up PBMC samples underwent sequencing when available.

One entry per CDR3 protein, called by TCRdb with MiXCR from the 5' RACE reads. The profile shows around 110,000 distinct CDR3 sequences, 12% of them singletons. Broader study findings: TCRs found ubiquitously expanded in tumor appeared in blood more at resection than at follow-up.

Time point here: blood at routine non-recurrence follow-up after resection. The study sequenced unsorted whole RNA from tumor, nontumor lung or frozen PBMC. This clonotype was counted a few times. The antigen remains undetermined. The CDR3 spans 13 residues. V dropped 6 bases and J dropped 5 bases, with 11 bases sitting between them. The clonotype was recovered from a male donor with early-stage non-small cell lung cancer. The material sequenced was PBMCs, taken at follow-up. The gene calls are TRBV12-3 or TRBV12-4 and TRBJ2-1; no reliable D call. CDR3 nucleotide sequence: TGTGCCAGCAGAAGGGCAGTTAACAATGAGCAGTTCTTC. Translated: CASRRAVNNEQFF.